What follows describes a single T cell receptor (beta chain). This clonotype was found many times. Which antigen it targets is not known. No base quality information exists; no much larger clone differs at one position. TCR beta VDJ combination and CDR3 sequence profiling used genomic DNA as the template. An Illumina HiSeq 2000 was the platform used for TCR repertoire sequencing. For the original study's pipeline: Repertoires were assessed using TRBV/TRBJ rearrangement plots, CDR3 size and DJ length profiles, and Simpson's diversity index. The immunodominant clone was defined as the most abundant DNA sequence in deep sequencing data. CDR3 amino acid sequences were checked for sharing between subjects and were compared against published repertoires and the VDJdb database. The raw public reads went through TCRdb reprocessing: fastp at Q25, MiXCR clone calling, in-frame beta chains kept. Here each entry gathers all rows of one CDR3 protein and keeps the most common genes and DNA. V and J calls and clone size were set by TCRdb, not the authors. Present in this sample are approximately 200,000 distinct CDR3 sequences, around 50% of which were seen just once. The ten largest clones take up approximately 15% of the sample.

Cut back by 0 bases and 2 bases, the V and J ends lie 4 bases apart. The germline V gene sets CDR1 to SGHTA and CDR2 to FQGTGA. From the cysteine up to the phenylalanine, the CDR3 has a length of 14 residues. Only the CDR3 DNA is retained, 42 bases long and in frame from the first base. These data are taken from a study of CD8+CD57+ T cells in acquired aplastic anemia (dated by TCRdb to between 2018 and 2020). As for the study more broadly: Extracted DNA from sorted CD4+ and CD8+ cells averaged around 3.3 ug, ranging from roughly 0.17 to 27.4 ug. An average of approximately 10 million reads for CD4+ cells and under 13 million reads for CD8+ cells was obtained from healthy donor samples. General findings and caveats noted by the study authors: No significant difference in CD8+ Simpson's diversity was found between patients and healthy controls (P=0.060). Although 25 to 30 CD8+ CDR3 sequences were shared by patients and controls, these sequences appeared highly expressed in patients and within the immunodominant clones of patients.

TCR repertoires of sorted CD4+ and CD8+ blood T cells from severe aplastic anemia patients and healthy subjects were deep-sequenced in the study. Ficoll-Paque density gradient centrifugation was used to isolate peripheral blood mononuclear cells. Before DNA extraction, CD4+ and CD8+ T cells were sorted with FACS or magnetic beads. This receptor was identified in a human donor in good health, serving as a control. Recombination linked TRBV7-3 to TRBJ2-2, with no D gene named confidently. The sample taken for sequencing was sorted CD4+, CD8+, or CD8+CD57+ T cells (not recorded which) from PBMCs. The CDR3 corresponds to CASSLTENTGELFF. The DNA is as follows: TGTGCCAGCAGCTTAACGGAAAACACCGGGGAGCTGTTTTTT. The reference TRBV7-3 and TRBJ2-2 proteins fill in what lies around the CDR3, so the full variable domain reads GAGVSQTPSNKVTEKGKYVELRCDPISGHTALYWYRQSLGQGPEFLIYFQGTGAADDSGLPNDRFFAVRPEGSVSTLKIQRTERGDSAVYLCASSLTENTGELFFGEGSRLTVL.